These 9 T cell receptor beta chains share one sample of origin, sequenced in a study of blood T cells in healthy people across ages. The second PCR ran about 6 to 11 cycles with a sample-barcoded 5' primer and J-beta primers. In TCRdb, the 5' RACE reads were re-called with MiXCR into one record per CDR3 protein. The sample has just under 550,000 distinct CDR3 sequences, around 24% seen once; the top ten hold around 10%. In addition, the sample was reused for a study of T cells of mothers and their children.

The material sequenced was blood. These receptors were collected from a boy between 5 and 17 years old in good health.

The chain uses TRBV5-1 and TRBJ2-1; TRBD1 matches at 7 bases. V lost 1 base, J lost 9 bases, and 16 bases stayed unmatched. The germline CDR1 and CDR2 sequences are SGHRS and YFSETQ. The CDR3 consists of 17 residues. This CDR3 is CASSLNLGRGSRIEQFF. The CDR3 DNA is TGCGCCAGCAGCTTGAATCTTGGCAGGGGGTCAAGAATTGAGCAGTTCTTC.

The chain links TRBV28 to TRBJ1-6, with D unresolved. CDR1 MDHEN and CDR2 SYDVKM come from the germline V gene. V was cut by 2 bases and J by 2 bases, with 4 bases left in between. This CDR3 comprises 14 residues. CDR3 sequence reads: CASSLETYNSPLHF. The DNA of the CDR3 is TGTGCCAGCAGTTTAGAGACCTATAATTCACCCCTCCACTTT. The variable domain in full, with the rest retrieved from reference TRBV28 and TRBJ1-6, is DVKVTQSSRYLVKRTGEKVFLECVQDMDHENMFWYRQDPGLGLRLIYFSYDVKMKEKGDIPEGYSVSREKKERFSLILESASTNQTSMYLCASSLETYNSPLHFGNGTRLTVT.

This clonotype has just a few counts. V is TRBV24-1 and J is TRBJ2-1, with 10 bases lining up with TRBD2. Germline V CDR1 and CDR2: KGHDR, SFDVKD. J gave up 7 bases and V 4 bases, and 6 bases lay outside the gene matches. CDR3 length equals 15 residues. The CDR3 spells CATSDRGLARNEQFF. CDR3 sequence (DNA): TGTGCCACCAGTGACCGGGGACTAGCGCGAAATGAGCAGTTCTTC.

The CDR3 reads CASSRLPGGLHNEQFF. In DNA, the CDR3 is TGTGCCAGCAGTCGACTGCCGGGGGGTCTCCACAATGAGCAGTTCTTC. The rearrangement links TRBV28 to TRBJ2-1, with 7 bases aligning to TRBD2. J lost 5 bases, V lost 5 bases, and 12 bases had no gene match. This CDR3 spans 16 amino acids. CDR1 and CDR2 (germline): MDHEN, SYDVKM.

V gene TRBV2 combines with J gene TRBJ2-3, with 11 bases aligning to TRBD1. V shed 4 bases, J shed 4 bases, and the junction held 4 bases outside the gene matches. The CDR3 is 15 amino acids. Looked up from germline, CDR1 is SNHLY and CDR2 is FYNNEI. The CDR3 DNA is TGTGCCAGCAGTGTGGACAGGGGGCCGCCAGATACGCAGTATTTT. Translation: CASSVDRGPPDTQYF.

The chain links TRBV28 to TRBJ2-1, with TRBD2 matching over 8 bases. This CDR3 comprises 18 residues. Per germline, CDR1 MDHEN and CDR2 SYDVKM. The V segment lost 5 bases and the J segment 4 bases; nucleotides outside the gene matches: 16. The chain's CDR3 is CASSPAGAPSGKYNEQFF. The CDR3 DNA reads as TGTGCCAGCAGTCCAGCGGGAGCCCCAAGCGGAAAATACAATGAGCAGTTCTTC.

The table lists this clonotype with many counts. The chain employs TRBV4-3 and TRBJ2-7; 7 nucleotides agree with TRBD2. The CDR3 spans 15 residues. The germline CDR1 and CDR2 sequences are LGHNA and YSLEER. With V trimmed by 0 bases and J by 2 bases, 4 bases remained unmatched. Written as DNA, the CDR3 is TGCGCCAGCAGCCAAGAATGGGCGGGAGCCTACGAGCAGTACTTC. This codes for CASSQEWAGAYEQYF.

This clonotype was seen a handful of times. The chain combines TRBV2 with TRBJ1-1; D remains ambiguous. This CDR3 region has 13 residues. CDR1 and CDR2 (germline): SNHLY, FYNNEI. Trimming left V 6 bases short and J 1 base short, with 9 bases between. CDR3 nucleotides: TGTGCCAGCAGACTCTCTACGAACACTGAAGCTTTCTTT. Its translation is CASRLSTNTEAFF.

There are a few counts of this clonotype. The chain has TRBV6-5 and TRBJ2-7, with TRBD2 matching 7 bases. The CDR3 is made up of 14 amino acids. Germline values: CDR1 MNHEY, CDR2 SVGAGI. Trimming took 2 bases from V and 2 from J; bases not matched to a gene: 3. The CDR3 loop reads CASSYTGGPYEQYF. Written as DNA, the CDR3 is TGTGCCAGCAGTTACACGGGAGGCCCCTACGAGCAGTACTTC.